The source of this TCR beta chain is a study of cytomegalovirus exposure and HLA in healthy donors. Primers included in the PCR were 60 Vbeta and 13 Jbeta primers. Produced via immunoSEQ multiplex PCR; TCRdb's table is partial and in-frame only. The sample contains nearly 110,000 clones, 75% to 85% of which appear only once. Study-wide findings and caveats: Donors were assumed by presence/absence analyses to have roughly uniform sequencing depth. TCR beta V- and J-gene trimming, according to a later analysis, was linked to a missense DCLRE1C variant. Rates of TCR association differed by HLA locus in a later analysis, with DRB1 highest and HLA-C lowest.

The CDR3 covers 13 residues. CDR1 is SGHVS, CDR2 FNYEAQ, per germline. The junction had 4 bases not matched to a gene; V was cut back by 2 bases and J by 7 bases. Of note for this clone: The antigen remains unidentified.

The chain recombines TRBV7-6 with TRBJ1-2; 7 nucleotides match TRBD1. The sequencing sample was made of PBMCs. This TCR derives from a man between 45 and 60 years old in good health and CMV-seronegative. The CDR3 protein is CASSLSGGSGYTF. The CDR3 bases are TGTGCCAGCAGCTTATCAGGGGGGTCTGGCTACACCTTC.